The source of this T cell receptor (beta chain) is a study of T cell responses to AZD1222 COVID-19 vaccine. This clone has only a few counts. Per the germline V gene, CDR1 is MDHEN and CDR2 is SYDVKM. The CDR3 length is 17 residues. V lost 3 bases and J lost 6, with 21 bases in between. The protocol was immunoSEQ multiplex PCR, while the TCRdb copy is restricted to in-frame clones and leaves out a portion. Of roughly 70,000 clones listed, about four fifths are singletons. The sequence was collected from an adult in good health. The chain has TRBV28 and TRBJ1-5; D possibly corresponds to TRBD1 (6 bases). The source material was peripheral blood, sampled on day 0 of MenACWY control vaccination. For the CDR3, the DNA is TGTGCCAGCAGTTTCATCTTCCAACAGGGTACAAGTCAGCCCCAGCATTTT. It encodes CASSFIFQQGTSQPQHF.